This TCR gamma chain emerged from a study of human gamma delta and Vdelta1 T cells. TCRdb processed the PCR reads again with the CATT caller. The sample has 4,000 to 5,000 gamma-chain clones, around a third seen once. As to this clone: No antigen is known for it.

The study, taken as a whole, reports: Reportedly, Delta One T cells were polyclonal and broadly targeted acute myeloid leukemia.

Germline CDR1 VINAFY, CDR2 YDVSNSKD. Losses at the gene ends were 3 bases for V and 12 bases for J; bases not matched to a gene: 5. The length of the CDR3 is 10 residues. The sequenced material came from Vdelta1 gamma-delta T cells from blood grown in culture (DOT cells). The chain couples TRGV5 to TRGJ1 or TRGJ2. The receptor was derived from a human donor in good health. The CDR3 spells CATWDVGKLF. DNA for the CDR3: TGTGCCACCTGGGACGTCGGGAAACTCTTT.